The entry that follows covers one T cell receptor (beta chain) sequence. Its matching antigen is unknown. Blood samples were obtained at baseline, cycle 4 day 1, and cycle 7 day 1. The data belong to a study of OX40 agonist ivuxolimab in advanced cancers. Study-wide results and caveats: Not determined was the antigen specificity of the expanded peripheral T cells.

Repertoires were generated with immunoSEQ multiplex PCR, while TCRdb's copy carries only in-frame clones and drops some. The sample records 55,000 to 80,000 clones, around 79% being singletons. Sequenced material: CD4+ or CD8+ T cells sorted from blood, taken in a trial of the OX40 agonist ivuxolimab. The receptor was derived from an adult with an advanced solid tumor such as melanoma, head and neck, liver or kidney cancer.

CDR3 sequence reads: CSAWADEQYF. The CDR3 DNA follows: TGCAGTGCTTGGGCTGACGAGCAGTACTTC. The chain links TRBV20-1 to TRBJ2-7; no firm D call. Trimming left V 5 bases short and J 5 bases short, with 7 bases between. The germline gives CDR1 DFQATT, CDR2 SNEGSKA (reference sequence). This CDR3 is 10 amino acids long.